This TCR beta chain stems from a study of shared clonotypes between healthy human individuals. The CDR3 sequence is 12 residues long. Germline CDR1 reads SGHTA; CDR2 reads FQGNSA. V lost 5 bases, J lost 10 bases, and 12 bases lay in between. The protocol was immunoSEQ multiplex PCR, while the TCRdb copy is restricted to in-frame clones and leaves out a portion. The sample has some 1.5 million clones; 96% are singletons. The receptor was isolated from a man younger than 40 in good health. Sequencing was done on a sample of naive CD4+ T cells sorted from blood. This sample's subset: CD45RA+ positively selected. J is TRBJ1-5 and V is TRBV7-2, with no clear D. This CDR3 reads CASSLRGEPQHF. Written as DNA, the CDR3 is TGTGCCAGCAGCCTCCGTGGGGAACCCCAGCATTTT.